This T cell receptor beta chain was observed in a study of shared clonotypes between healthy human individuals. The germline gives CDR1 MDHEN, CDR2 SYDVKM. CDR3 size: 14 residues. Trimming stripped 5 bases from V and 3 bases from J, with 14 bases between. Comments on this clone: No antigen is known for it.

Repertoires were generated with immunoSEQ multiplex PCR, while TCRdb's copy carries only in-frame clones and drops some. The data show some 2.4 million clones, approximately 93% seen once. Study-wide points: With a few donors compared, 4.5% to 6.5% of naive CD4 clonotypes were shared. Only a few donors were included, so the genetic and exposure-history diversity represented was limited. Clonotype sharing among donors was thought likely to change with sequencing depth.

Sequencing used naive CD4+ T cells from PBMCs. Subset described: CD45RA+ positively selected. This sequence originates from a young man in good health. Some clones in this sample may be carry-over from other donors' samples. V is TRBV28 and J is TRBJ2-7, with D perhaps being TRBD1 or TRBD2 (5 bases each). Written as DNA, the CDR3 is TGTGCCAGCAGTCCCATAGGGACCAACTACGAGCAGTACTTC. As protein: CASSPIGTNYEQYF. The full variable domain, in which reference TRBV28 and TRBJ2-7 provide the parts outside the CDR3, is DVKVTQSSRYLVKRTGEKVFLECVQDMDHENMFWYRQDPGLGLRLIYFSYDVKMKEKGDIPEGYSVSREKKERFSLILESASTNQTSMYLCASSPIGTNYEQYFGPGTRLTVT.